This T cell receptor (beta chain) was captured by sequencing in a study of cytomegalovirus exposure and HLA in healthy donors (dated by TCRdb to between 2016 and 2019). Turning to the overall study: An earlier analysis of about 560 of the donors reported approximately 260 Gb of sequence data and approximately 120 million unique TCR beta sequences obtained from around 170 million T cells. Roughly 300 gigabases of sequencing data and roughly 90 million unique TCR sequences were included in an early release covering around 650 HLA-typed donors. Among the approximately 400 genotyped donors, around 79% belonged to the genetic ancestry cluster associated with self-reported Caucasian donors. The study aimed to test whether signatures of past pathogen exposure could be identified by cataloging public T cell receptors. The study profiled the T cell repertoires of approximately 700 subjects by immunosequencing and related them to cytomegalovirus serostatus. A separate validation cohort of approximately 130 different subjects was used in addition to the approximately 610-subject first cohort. The study combined high-throughput TCR immunosequencing, statistical association of individual TCRs with disease status, and machine learning to predict cytomegalovirus infection status. A later analysis re-analyzed previously published TCR beta repertoires from 660 or so donors and added high-resolution HLA genotyping to study TCR occurrence patterns. Rather than using new phenotypic data, the later analysis identified candidate immune exposures from TCR beta sequences and from how often those sequences occurred across donors. An earlier analysis of 587 of the donors used high-throughput TCR beta sequencing to judge whether each TCR beta V gene segment behaved as functional or pseudogenic. Donor age, sex, ethnicity and CMV serostatus were compiled alongside the repertoire data. Genome-wide SNP genotypes for about 55% of the roughly 670 donors were used in a later genetic analysis, which treated that subset as a discovery cohort. All discovery cohort repertoires had been generated on a single sequencing platform. HLA typing included class I and class II loci at four-digit resolution. Typing coverage varied by locus: about 629-640 donors for A, B, C, DRB1 and DQB1; roughly 560 for DQA1; about 590 for DPA1; fewer than 480 for DPB1. Roughly five DR-DQ haplotypes were treated as single units for association and clustering because of strong linkage in the cohort. Among about 410 genotyped donors of the cohort, an average of about 220,000 unique TCR beta nucleotide sequences was sequenced per donor, of which 15% to 20% were non-productive. Overall study outcomes, separate from this receptor: The cohort was sequenced for TCR beta chains only, and without alpha or paired-chain data the features that could be detected were limited. Linkage disequilibrium might explain the correlated functional status among segregating V segments, but an unknown experimental factor could not be ruled out. A further reported finding was that TCR beta sequences accurately predicted the HLA-A and HLA-B alleles for most subjects in the first cohort. A later genetic analysis associated a missense DCLRE1C variant with V-gene and J-gene trimming of TCR beta chains, and an independent cohort replicated the association. A total of 150 to 200 TCR beta chains were listed by the study as associated with cytomegalovirus. In a later analysis, TCR association rates were found to vary across HLA loci, with the most associated TCRs seen for DRB1 alleles and the fewest for HLA-C alleles. The classifier was reported to diagnose cytomegalovirus status with high specificity and sensitivity in both the original and validation cohorts. The presence/absence analyses assumed that sequencing depth was roughly uniform across donors, and that assumption may not be true. According to a later genetic analysis, donors in an Asian-associated ancestry cluster had fewer N-insertions in productive TCRs than the approximately 670-donor mean. According to a later analysis, most CMV-associated TCR beta chains appeared to be HLA-restricted, and the HLA associations seemed to be driven largely by CMV exposure. Across donors, most TCR sequences were observed very rarely, whereas some public TCRs were present in many individuals. Broadly in line with IMGT annotations, most TCR beta V segments showed up in productive rearrangements about 87% or about 30% of the time in an earlier analysis of several hundred of the donors. In vitro tests confirmed that a few of the cytomegalovirus-associated TCR beta chains recognize cytomegalovirus antigens. The authors suggested that the approach could potentially be generalized to other disease states and immunological phenotypes. A later analysis found that HLA-associated TCR beta chains were more clonally expanded and had lower generation probabilities than equally common non-associated chains. A cluster of highly shared sequence variants was judged likely to be a technical artifact of the sequencing pipeline. The only immune exposure information available for the cohort was CMV serostatus. Because counts were too low, about 15 rarely observed V segments, including chromosome 9 orphons, were left out of the earlier analysis of a few hundred of the donors. HLA typing was unavailable for some donors at each locus, so association tests used only the typed subset. According to a later analysis, parvovirus B19, influenza, CMV and Epstein-Barr virus appeared linked to several top co-occurrence clusters. In a later analysis, around 17,000 TCR beta sequences were associated with specific HLA alleles at a false discovery rate of 0.05. Strong co-occurrence of HLA alleles, especially DR and DQ, made assigning TCR associations to individual alleles difficult. Some IMGT-functional V segments, including TRBV6-2 and TRBV6-3, could not be distinguished by the 87-base-pair reads and were therefore excluded.

The method was the immunoSEQ multiplex PCR assay. A mixture of 60 forward primers for TCR Vbeta segments and 13 reverse primers for TCR Jbeta segments was used in the multiplex PCR. The CDR3 region of rearranged TCR beta genes was amplified from genomic DNA with a multiplex PCR assay. The Illumina HiSeq System was used to sequence the amplified TCR beta libraries as 87-base-pair reads. Regarding the original processing steps: Across the roughly 600 repertoires, a later analysis counted approximately 83 million unique TCR beta chains, around 11 million of which were shared by at least two donors. To remove PCR and sequencing errors, raw reads were error-corrected and collapsed into unique sequences using a nearest-neighbor algorithm that merged closely related sequences. V, D and J gene segments were assigned by aligning CDR3 sequences to IMGT reference sequences. For a sequence to be retained, at least a six-nucleotide match to both a V gene segment and a J gene segment was required. A rearrangement was called productive if the CDR3 had no stop codons and remained in frame with V and J, and every other rearrangement was called non-productive. Following IMGT convention, CDR3 was defined as the stretch from the second conserved V-encoded cysteine up to the conserved J-encoded phenylalanine. Sequences without an unambiguous match to a single V gene segment were excluded from the earlier analysis of about 600 of the donors. An earlier analysis of 587 of the donors classified V segments as functional when productive rearrangements were above 56.7% and as segregating when the standard deviation between donors was above 5%. A statistical classification framework was built to diagnose cytomegalovirus status from the catalog of TCR beta chain sequences. V and J gene assignment, in a later analysis, came from comparing TCR nucleotide sequences with IMGT/GENE-DB human TR gene sequences. The TCRdist pipeline was used in a later analysis to assign CDR3 sequences and most-parsimonious VDJ recombination scenarios. In a later analysis, each TCR beta chain was defined by its CDR3 amino acid sequence together with its V-gene family, and reads without a unique V-gene family were excluded. To address suspected cross-contamination and a sequencing artifact, a later analysis removed some 620 highly shared, low-generation-probability nucleotide sequences. A later analysis calculated a clonal expansion index for each public chain from normalized within-repertoire ranks of inferred template counts. A later analysis computed generation probabilities with a VDJ recombination model fitted to out-of-frame rearrangements, and checked the results against IGoR. In a later analysis, TCR-TCR, TCR-HLA and TCR-CMV co-occurrence was scored with hypergeometric tests, and a repertoire-size bias correction was applied to TCR pairs. False discovery rates were estimated in a later analysis by permuting HLA or CMV assignments 20 times. In a later analysis, co-occurring TCRs were grouped with DBSCAN, and TCRdist sequence similarity was added when clustering was performed within HLA-allele-positive subsets. Repertoires with fewer than 30,000 or more than 120,000 public chains, plus five repertoires with anomalous nucleotide sharing, were excluded from co-occurrence clustering. TCRdb's version of the immuneACCESS table is confined to in-frame rearrangements and falls short of the full clone set. An unresolved V gene accounts for under half of the shortfall where checked; the remainder is of unknown origin. The DNA was the basis for D and trimming; V, J and clone size are from that table. Across this sample there are approximately 150,000 clones, with about 75% seen only once. 1.7% of the sample is taken by the ten largest.

The cohort consisted of 670 or so healthy bone marrow donors. At the time of sampling, all cohort members were nominally healthy, though unrecorded immune exposures were likely present. The donor was CMV seronegative and was included in the group of a few hundred seronegative cohort members. Each donor provided a peripheral blood sample, and peripheral blood mononuclear cells were used for TCR beta sequencing. The Qiagen DNeasy Blood Extraction Kit was used to extract genomic DNA from the blood cell samples. Turning to this clone: What antigen it recognizes has not been identified. Qualities for individual bases were not recorded, and no much larger clone is one base off.

From cysteine to phenylalanine, the CDR3 is 15 amino acids long. The read is trimmed to its CDR3 DNA, 45 bases read in frame from base 1. The germline V gene yields LGHNA for CDR1 and YNFKEQ for CDR2. Trimming accounts for 2 bases at V and 5 bases at J, while the number of junction bases matched to no gene is 5. Sample: PBMCs. This clonotype originated in a woman in her thirties in good health and CMV-seronegative. The rearrangement combines TRBV4-2 with TRBJ2-7, and TRBD1 aligns with 11 junction nucleotides. The CDR3 protein: CASSQPGQGGNEQYF. In nucleotides, the sequence is TGTGCCAGCAGCCAACCGGGACAGGGGGGAAACGAGCAGTACTTC.